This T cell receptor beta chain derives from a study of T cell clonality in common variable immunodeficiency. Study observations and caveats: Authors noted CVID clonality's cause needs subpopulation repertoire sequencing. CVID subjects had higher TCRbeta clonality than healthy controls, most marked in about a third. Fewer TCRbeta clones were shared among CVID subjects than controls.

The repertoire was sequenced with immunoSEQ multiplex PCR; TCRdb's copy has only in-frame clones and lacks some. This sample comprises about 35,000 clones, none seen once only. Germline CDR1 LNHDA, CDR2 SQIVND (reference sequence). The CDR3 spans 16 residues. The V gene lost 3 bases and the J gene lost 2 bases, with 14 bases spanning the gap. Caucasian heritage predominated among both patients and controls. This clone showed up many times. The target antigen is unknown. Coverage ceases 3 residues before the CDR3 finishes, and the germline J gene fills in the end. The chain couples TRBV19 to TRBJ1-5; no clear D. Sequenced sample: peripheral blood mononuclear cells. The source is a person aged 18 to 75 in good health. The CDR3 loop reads CASSIHYPRRNQPQHF. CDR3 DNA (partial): TGTGCCAGTAGTATCCACTACCCTCGGCGCAATCAGCCC.